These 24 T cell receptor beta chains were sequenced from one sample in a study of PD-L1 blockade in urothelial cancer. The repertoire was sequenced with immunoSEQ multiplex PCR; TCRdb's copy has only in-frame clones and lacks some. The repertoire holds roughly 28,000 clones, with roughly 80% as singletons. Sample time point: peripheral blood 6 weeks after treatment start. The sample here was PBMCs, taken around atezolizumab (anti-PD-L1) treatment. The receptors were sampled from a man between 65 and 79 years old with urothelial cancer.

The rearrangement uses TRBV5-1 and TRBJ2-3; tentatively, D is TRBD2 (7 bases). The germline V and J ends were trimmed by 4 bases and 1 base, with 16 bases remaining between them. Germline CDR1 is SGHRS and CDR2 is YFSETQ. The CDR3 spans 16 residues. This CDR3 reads CASSPGGWVGTDTQYF. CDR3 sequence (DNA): TGCGCCAGCAGCCCGGGGGGCTGGGTAGGCACAGATACGCAGTATTTT.

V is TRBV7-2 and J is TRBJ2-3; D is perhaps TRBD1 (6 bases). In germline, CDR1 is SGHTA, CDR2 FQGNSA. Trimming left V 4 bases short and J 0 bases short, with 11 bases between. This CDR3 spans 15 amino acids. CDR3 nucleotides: TGTGCCAGCAGCTCCTTCGGACAGAGCACAGATACGCAGTATTTT. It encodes CASSSFGQSTDTQYF.

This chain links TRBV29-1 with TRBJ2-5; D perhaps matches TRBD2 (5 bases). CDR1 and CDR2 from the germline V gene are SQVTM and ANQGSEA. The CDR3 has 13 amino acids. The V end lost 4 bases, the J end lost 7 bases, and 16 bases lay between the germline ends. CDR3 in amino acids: CSVARTPEGTQYF. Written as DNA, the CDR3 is TGCAGCGTTGCACGGACGCCTGAGGGGACCCAGTACTTC.

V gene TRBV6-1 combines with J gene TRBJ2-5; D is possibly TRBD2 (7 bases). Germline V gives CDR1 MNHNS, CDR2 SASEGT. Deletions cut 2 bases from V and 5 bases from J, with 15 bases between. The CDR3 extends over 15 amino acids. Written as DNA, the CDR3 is TGTGCCAGCAGTGAATGGGGGGGCAACTTGGAGACCCAGTACTTC. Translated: CASSEWGGNLETQYF.

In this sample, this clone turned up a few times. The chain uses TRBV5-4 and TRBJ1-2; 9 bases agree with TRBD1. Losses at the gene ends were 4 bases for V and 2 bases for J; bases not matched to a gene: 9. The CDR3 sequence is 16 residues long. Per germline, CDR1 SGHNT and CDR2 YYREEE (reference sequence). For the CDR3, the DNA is TGTGCCAGCAGCCCCCCGGGACAGGGCGTAAACTATGGCTACACCTTC. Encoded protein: CASSPPGQGVNYGYTF.

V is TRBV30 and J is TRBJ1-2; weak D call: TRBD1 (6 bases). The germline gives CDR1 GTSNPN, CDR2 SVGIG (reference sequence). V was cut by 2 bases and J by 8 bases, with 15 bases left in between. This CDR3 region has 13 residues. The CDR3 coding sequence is TGTGCCTGGAGTTTCGGGGGGCCCGGCGGCTACACCTTC. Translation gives CAWSFGGPGGYTF. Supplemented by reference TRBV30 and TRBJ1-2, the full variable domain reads SQTIHQWPATLVQPVGSPLSLECTVEGTSNPNLYWYRQAAGRGLQLLFYSVGIGQISSEVPQNLSASRPQDRQFILSSKKLLLSDSGFYLCAWSFGGPGGYTFGSGTRLTVV.

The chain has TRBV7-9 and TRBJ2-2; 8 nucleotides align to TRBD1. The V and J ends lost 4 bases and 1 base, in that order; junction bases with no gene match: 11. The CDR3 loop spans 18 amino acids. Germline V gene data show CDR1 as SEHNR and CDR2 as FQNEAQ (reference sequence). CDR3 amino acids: CASSSRSQGVENTGELFF. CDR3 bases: TGTGCCAGCAGCTCCCGGTCACAGGGGGTTGAGAACACCGGGGAGCTGTTTTTT.

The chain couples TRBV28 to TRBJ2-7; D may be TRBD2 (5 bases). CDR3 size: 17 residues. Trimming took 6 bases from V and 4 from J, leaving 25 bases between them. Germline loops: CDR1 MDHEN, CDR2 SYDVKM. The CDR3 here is CASSGYGRAFGRYEQYF. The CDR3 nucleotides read TGTGCCAGCAGCGGATATGGGCGGGCCTTCGGAAGGTACGAGCAGTACTTC. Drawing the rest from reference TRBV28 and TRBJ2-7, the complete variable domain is DVKVTQSSRYLVKRTGEKVFLECVQDMDHENMFWYRQDPGLGLRLIYFSYDVKMKEKGDIPEGYSVSREKKERFSLILESASTNQTSMYLCASSGYGRAFGRYEQYFGPGTRLTVT.

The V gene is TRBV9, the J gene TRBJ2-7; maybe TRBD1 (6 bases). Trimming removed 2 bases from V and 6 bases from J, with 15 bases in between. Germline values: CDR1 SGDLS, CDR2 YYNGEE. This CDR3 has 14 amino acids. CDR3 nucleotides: TGTGCCAGCAGCGTCCGAGGGGGAAATGGCGAGCAGTACTTC. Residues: CASSVRGGNGEQYF.

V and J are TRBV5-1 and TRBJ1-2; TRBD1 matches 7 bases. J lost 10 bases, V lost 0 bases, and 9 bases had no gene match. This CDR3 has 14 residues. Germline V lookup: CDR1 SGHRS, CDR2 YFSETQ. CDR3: CASSLEGGPGDYTF. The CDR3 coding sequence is TGCGCCAGCAGCTTGGAAGGGGGCCCCGGGGACTACACCTTC.

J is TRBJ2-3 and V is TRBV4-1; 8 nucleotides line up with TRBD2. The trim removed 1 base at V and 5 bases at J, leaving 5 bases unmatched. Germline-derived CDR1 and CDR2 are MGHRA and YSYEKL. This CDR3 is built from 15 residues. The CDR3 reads CASSQVRLAKDTQYF. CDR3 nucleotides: TGCGCCAGCAGCCAAGTCAGACTAGCGAAAGATACGCAGTATTTT.

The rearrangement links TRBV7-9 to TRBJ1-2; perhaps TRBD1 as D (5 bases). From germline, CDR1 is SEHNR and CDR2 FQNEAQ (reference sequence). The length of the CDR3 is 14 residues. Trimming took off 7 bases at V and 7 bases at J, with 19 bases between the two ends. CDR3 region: CASILTVGGAGYTF. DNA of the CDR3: TGTGCCAGCATCCTAACTGTCGGTGGGGCTGGCTACACCTTC.

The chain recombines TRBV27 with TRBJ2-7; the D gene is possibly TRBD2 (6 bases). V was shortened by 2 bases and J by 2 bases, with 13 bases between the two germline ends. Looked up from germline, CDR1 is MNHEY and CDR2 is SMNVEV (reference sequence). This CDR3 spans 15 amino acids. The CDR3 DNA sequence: TGTGCCAGCAGTTTAGGGGGGAGAGTCGCCTACGAGCAGTACTTC. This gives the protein CASSLGGRVAYEQYF.

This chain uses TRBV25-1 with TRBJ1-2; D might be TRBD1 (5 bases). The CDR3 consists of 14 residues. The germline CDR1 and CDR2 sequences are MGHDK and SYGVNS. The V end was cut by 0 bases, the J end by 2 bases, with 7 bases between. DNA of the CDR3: TGTGCCAGCAGTGAATATGGGGGGAACTATGGCTACACCTTC. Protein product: CASSEYGGNYGYTF.

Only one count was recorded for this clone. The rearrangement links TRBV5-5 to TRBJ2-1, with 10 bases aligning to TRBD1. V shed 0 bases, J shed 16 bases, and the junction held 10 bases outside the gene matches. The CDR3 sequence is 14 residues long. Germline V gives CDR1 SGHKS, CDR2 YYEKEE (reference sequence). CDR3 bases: TGTGCCAGCAGCTTGGCCGGTTATGGGGACAGGGGATTCTTC. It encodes CASSLAGYGDRGFF.

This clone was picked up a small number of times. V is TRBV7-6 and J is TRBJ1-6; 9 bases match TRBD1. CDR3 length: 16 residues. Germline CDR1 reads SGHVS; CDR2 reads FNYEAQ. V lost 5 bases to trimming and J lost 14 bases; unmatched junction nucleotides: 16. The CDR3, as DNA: TGTGCCAGCAGCGGACCGTCGGGACAGGGCTCCCTCACCCTCCACTTT. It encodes CASSGPSGQGSLTLHF.

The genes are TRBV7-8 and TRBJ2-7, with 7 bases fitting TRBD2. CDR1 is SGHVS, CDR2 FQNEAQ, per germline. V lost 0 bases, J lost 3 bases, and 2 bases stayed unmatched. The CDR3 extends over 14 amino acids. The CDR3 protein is CASSLALASYEQYF. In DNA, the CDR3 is TGTGCCAGCAGCTTAGCACTAGCGAGCTACGAGCAGTACTTC. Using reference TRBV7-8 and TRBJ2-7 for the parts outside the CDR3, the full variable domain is GAGVSQSPRYKVAKRGQDVALRCDPISGHVSLFWYQQALGQGPEFLTYFQNEAQLDKSGLPSDRFFAERPEGSVSTLKIQRTQQEDSAVYLCASSLALASYEQYFGPGTRLTVT.

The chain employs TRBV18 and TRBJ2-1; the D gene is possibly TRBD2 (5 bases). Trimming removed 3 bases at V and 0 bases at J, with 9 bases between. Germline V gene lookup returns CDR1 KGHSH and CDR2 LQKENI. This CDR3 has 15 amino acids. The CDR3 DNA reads TGTGCCAGCTCACCTACTAGTAGCTCCTACAATGAGCAGTTCTTC. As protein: CASSPTSSSYNEQFF. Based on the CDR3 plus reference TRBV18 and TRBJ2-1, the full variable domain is NAGVMQNPRHLVRRRGQEARLRCSPMKGHSHVYWYRQLPEEGLKFMVYLQKENIIDESGMPKERFSAEFPKEGPSILRIQQVVRGDSAAYFCASSPTSSSYNEQFFGPGTRLTVL.

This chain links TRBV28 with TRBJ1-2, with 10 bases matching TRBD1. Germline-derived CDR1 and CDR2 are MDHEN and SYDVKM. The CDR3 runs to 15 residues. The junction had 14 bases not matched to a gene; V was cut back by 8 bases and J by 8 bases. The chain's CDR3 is CASLEADRGQSGYTF. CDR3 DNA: TGTGCCAGCTTGGAAGCCGACAGGGGGCAAAGCGGCTACACCTTC.

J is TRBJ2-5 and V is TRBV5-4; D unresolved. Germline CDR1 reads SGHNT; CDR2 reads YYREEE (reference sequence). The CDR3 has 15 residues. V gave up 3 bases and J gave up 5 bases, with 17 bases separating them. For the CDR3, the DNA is TGTGCCAGCAGCTCCAACGGGTCGCCACGGGAGACCCAGTACTTC. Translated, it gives CASSSNGSPRETQYF. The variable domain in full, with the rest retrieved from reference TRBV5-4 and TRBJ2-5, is ETGVTQSPTHLIKTRGQQVTLRCSSQSGHNTVSWYQQALGQGPQFIFQYYREEENGRGNFPPRFSGLQFPNYSSELNVNALELDDSALYLCASSSNGSPRETQYFGPGTRLLVL.

CDR3 nucleotide sequence: TGTGCCAGCAGCCCTACTACAACAGGGAATTTAGCCGGAAACACCATATATTTT. Encoded protein: CASSPTTTGNLAGNTIYF. The chain uses TRBV5-4 and TRBJ1-3, with D perhaps matching TRBD1 (6 bases). CDR1 and CDR2 from the germline V gene are SGHNT and YYREEE (reference sequence). CDR3 length: 18 amino acids. V dropped 4 bases and J dropped 4 bases, with 24 bases sitting between them.

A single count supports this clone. The CDR3 nucleotides read TGTGCCAGCAGCCCCCGGACAGCGACTTCCACTGAAGCTTTCTTT. Its protein is CASSPRTATSTEAFF. The chain joins TRBV5-4 to TRBJ1-1; a possible D gene is TRBD1 (6 bases). CDR1 is SGHNT, CDR2 YYREEE, per germline (reference sequence). V lost 4 bases and J 4 bases, leaving 17 bases between the germline ends. The CDR3 covers 15 residues.

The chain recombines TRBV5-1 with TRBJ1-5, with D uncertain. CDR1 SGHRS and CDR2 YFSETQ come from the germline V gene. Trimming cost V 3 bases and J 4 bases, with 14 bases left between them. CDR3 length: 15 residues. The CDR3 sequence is CASSYAGVPNQPQHF. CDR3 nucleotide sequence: TGCGCCAGCAGCTATGCAGGTGTACCTAATCAGCCCCAGCATTTT. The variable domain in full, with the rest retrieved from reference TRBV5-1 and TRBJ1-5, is KAGVTQTPRYLIKTRGQQVTLSCSPISGHRSVSWYQQTPGQGLQFLFEYFSETQRNKGNFPGRFSGRQFSNSRSEMNVSTLELGDSALYLCASSYAGVPNQPQHFGDGTRLSIL.

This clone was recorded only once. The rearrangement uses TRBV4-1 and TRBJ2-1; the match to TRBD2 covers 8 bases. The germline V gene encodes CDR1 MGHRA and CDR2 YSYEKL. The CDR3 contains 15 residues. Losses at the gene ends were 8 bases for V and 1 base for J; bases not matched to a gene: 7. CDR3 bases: TGCGCCAGCGGCCGGCGGGAGGAGTCCTACAATGAGCAGTTCTTC. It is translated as CASGRREESYNEQFF.